These 20 T cell receptor beta chains share one sample of origin, sequenced in a study of human T cells and chemical hapten exposure. As to time point: healthy volunteer bleed at 2 weeks. The study extracted total RNA from unfractionated whole blood. TCRdb reprocessed the RACE reads with MiXCR, giving one entry per CDR3 protein. The sample gives approximately 45,000 distinct CDR3 sequences, approximately 4.5% of which show up once; under 2% is in the top ten. The sequenced material came from whole blood. These receptors were obtained from a female donor in good health. Some clones in this sample may be carry-over from other donors' samples.

In its sample, this clonotype was seen many times. The chain employs TRBV7-2 and TRBJ2-3; D remains ambiguous. The CDR3 has 15 residues. Germline CDR1 reads SGHTA; CDR2 reads FQGNSA. Deletions cut 0 bases from V and 0 bases from J, with 7 bases between. The CDR3 protein is CASSLARISTDTQYF. CDR3 in DNA: TGTGCCAGCAGCTTAGCGCGGATAAGCACAGATACGCAGTATTTT.

This clonotype occurred many times. The V and J genes are TRBV6-2 or TRBV6-3 and TRBJ1-1; D ambiguous. The CDR3 has 12 amino acids. The germline V gene encodes CDR1 MNHEY and CDR2 SVGEGT. Trimming removed 5 bases at V and 5 bases at J, with 9 bases between. Written as DNA, the CDR3 is TGTGCCAGCAGTGCCACGAGAACTGAAGCTTTCTTT. Its translation is CASSATRTEAFF.

Notes on this clonotype: A much larger clone differs from this one at a single base, so this may be a read error. The V call is TRBV12-3 or TRBV12-4, the J call TRBJ2-7; no definite D call. CDR3 length: 11 residues. The CDR3 bases are TGTGCCAGCAGTGGATCCTACGAGCAGTGCTTC. It is translated as CASSGSYEQCF.

The count of this clonotype is one. A read error is possible here, since a much larger clone lies one base away. The conserved phenylalanine or tryptophan is not found at the CDR3 terminus, so this likely reflects a read error. The gene calls are TRBV6-6 and TRBJ1-6, with 11 bases lining up with TRBD1. Unmatched junction bases numbered 3, after V lost 3 bases and J lost 8 bases. From germline, CDR1 is MNHNY and CDR2 SVGAGI (reference sequence). This CDR3 contains 15 residues. The CDR3 DNA reads as TGTGCCAGCAGTTATAGGACAGGGGGCGATTCACCCCTCCACTGT. It codes for CASSYRTGGDSPLHC.

Ten or more counts support this clonotype. The rearrangement uses TRBV28 and TRBJ2-5; no clear D gene. Germline V CDR1 and CDR2: MDHEN, SYDVKM. V was pared by 1 base and J by 3 bases, with 6 bases between. The CDR3 extends over 13 amino acids. The CDR3 sequence is CASSLSAEETQYF. In DNA, the CDR3 is TGTGCCAGCAGTTTATCGGCAGAAGAGACCCAGTACTTC.

This clonotype was counted ten times or more. The CDR3 DNA sequence: TGTGCCAGCAGCATTACAGATACGCAGTATTTT. It codes for CASSITDTQYF. The V call is TRBV12-3 or TRBV12-4, the J call TRBJ2-3; no clear D gene. The V gene lost 6 bases and the J gene lost 3 bases, with 4 bases spanning the gap. The CDR3 runs to 11 residues.

In its sample, this clonotype was seen many times. V gene TRBV6-6 combines with J gene TRBJ1-6, with 7 positions matching TRBD1. The V gene end was trimmed by 5 bases and the J gene end by 4 bases; junction bases not matched to a gene: 8. Germline V gene data show CDR1 as MNHNY and CDR2 as SVGAGI (reference sequence). The CDR3 sequence is 16 residues long. The CDR3 loop reads CASSNRQGMYNSPLHF. The CDR3 DNA follows: TGTGCCAGCAGTAACCGACAGGGAATGTATAATTCACCCCTCCACTTT.

This clonotype was recorded at least ten times. The V and J genes are TRBV15 and TRBJ1-1; D is undetermined. V dropped 0 bases and J dropped 5 bases, with 10 bases sitting between them. The germline gives CDR1 LNHNV, CDR2 YYDKDF (reference sequence). This CDR3 is 14 amino acids long. Written as DNA, the CDR3 is TGTGCCACCAGCAGAGATCGGACGGGAACTGAAGCTTTCTTT. This gives the protein CATSRDRTGTEAFF.

The V call is TRBV5-5, the J call TRBJ2-3; 7 bases agree with TRBD1. The CDR3 extends over 16 amino acids. V gave up 4 bases and J gave up 4 bases; unmatched junction bases: 12. From germline, CDR1 is SGHKS and CDR2 YYEKEE (reference sequence). The chain's CDR3 is CASSIDGAGGPDTQYF. CDR3 DNA: TGTGCCAGCAGCATCGATGGGGCAGGGGGTCCAGATACGCAGTATTTT.

The chain combines TRBV2 with TRBJ1-5, with 8 positions matching TRBD1. Unmatched junction bases numbered 5, after V lost 6 bases and J lost 4 bases. Per germline, CDR1 SNHLY and CDR2 FYNNEI. The CDR3 runs 14 residues. The CDR3 DNA reads as TGTGCCAGCAGAGATCACAGGGGGAATCAGCCCCAGCATTTT. This codes for CASRDHRGNQPQHF.

This clonotype was seen at least ten times. The chain links TRBV9 to TRBJ1-6; a weak D match, TRBD1 (6 bases). CDR3 length: 15 residues. V lost 0 bases and J lost 18, with 22 bases in between. Germline V gene sequence: CDR1 SGDLS, CDR2 YYNGEE. For the CDR3, the DNA is TGTGCCAGCAGCGTAGGGAGGGGGTTGAAGGAGCCACCCCACTTT. Encoded protein: CASSVGRGLKEPPHF.

In its sample, this clonotype was seen many times. The CDR3 is CASSPPFTGGDEQFF. The CDR3, as DNA: TGTGCCAGCTCACCACCGTTCACAGGGGGTGATGAGCAGTTCTTC. This chain uses TRBV18 with TRBJ2-1; 8 bases align to TRBD1. The CDR3 is 15 amino acids. In germline, CDR1 is KGHSH, CDR2 LQKENI. J gave up 8 bases and V 0 bases, and 6 bases lay outside the gene matches.

This clonotype was counted ten times or more. This sequence joins TRBV28 and TRBJ1-1; perhaps TRBD1 as D (5 bases). The CDR3 runs to 11 residues. V lost 5 bases and J lost 11, with 12 bases in between. From germline, CDR1 is MDHEN and CDR2 SYDVKM. DNA of the CDR3: TGTGCCAGCAGTCAACGGTGGGGGGCTTTCTTT. Translated, it gives CASSQRWGAFF. The whole variable domain, filled in from reference TRBV28 and TRBJ1-1, reads DVKVTQSSRYLVKRTGEKVFLECVQDMDHENMFWYRQDPGLGLRLIYFSYDVKMKEKGDIPEGYSVSREKKERFSLILESASTNQTSMYLCASSQRWGAFFGQGTRLTVV.

This clonotype has ten or more counts. V and J are TRBV7-2 and TRBJ2-5; D unclear. From germline, CDR1 is SGHTA and CDR2 FQGNSA. CDR3 size: 12 residues. V lost 3 bases and J 2 bases, leaving 4 bases between the germline ends. DNA of the CDR3: TGTGCCAGCAGCTTCCGTCAAGAGACCCAGTACTTC. Residues: CASSFRQETQYF. The variable domain in full, completed from reference TRBV7-2 and TRBJ2-5, reads GAGVSQSPSNKVTEKGKDVELRCDPISGHTALYWYRQSLGQGLEFLIYFQGNSAPDKSGLPSDRFSAERTGGSVSTLTIQRTQQEDSAVYLCASSFRQETQYFGPGTRLLVL.

This clonotype was seen ten or more times. This chain uses TRBV15 with TRBJ1-5; D call uncertain. The V end was cut by 4 bases, the J end by 6 bases, with 7 bases between. Germline V lookup: CDR1 LNHNV, CDR2 YYDKDF (reference sequence). This CDR3 region has 12 residues. CDR3 residues: CATSTLGQPQHF. The CDR3 DNA reads as TGTGCCACCAGCACCCTCGGTCAGCCCCAGCATTTT.

This clonotype is medium-sized (0.01 to 0.1%) in the sample. V gene TRBV2 combines with J gene TRBJ1-5; D may be TRBD1 (5 bases). CDR1 SNHLY and CDR2 FYNNEI come from the germline V gene. The CDR3 is 13 amino acids. V was pared by 6 bases and J by 2 bases, with 8 bases between. The CDR3 DNA reads TGTGCCAGCAGCAGGGATCGCAATCAGCCCCAGCATTTT. Translated: CASSRDRNQPQHF.

This clonotype was seen ten or more times. The rearrangement uses TRBV29-1 and TRBJ2-7; 9 bases fit TRBD1. With 0 bases clipped from V and 3 bases from J, the junction kept 6 bases outside the gene matches. The V gene's germline CDR1 is SQVTM and CDR2 ANQGSEA. CDR3 length: 15 residues. The DNA for the CDR3 is TGCAGCGTTGAAGATTATGGGACAGGGATCTACGAGCAGTACTTC. It yields the protein CSVEDYGTGIYEQYF.

This clonotype occurred many times. This chain joins TRBV27 and TRBJ1-2; 11 nucleotides match TRBD1. Germline trimming cut 5 bases from V and 4 bases from J; bases unmatched to any gene: 6. The CDR3 spans 15 residues. Germline CDR1 reads MNHEY; CDR2 reads SMNVEV (reference sequence). CDR3 nucleotides: TGTGCCAGCAGTCCGAGGACAGGGGGCGTCTATGGCTACACCTTC. This gives the protein CASSPRTGGVYGYTF.

This clonotype was observed many times. The rearrangement links TRBV3-1 to TRBJ2-7; 8 bases are a match to TRBD1. The CDR3 is made up of 14 amino acids. Germline V gives CDR1 LGHDT, CDR2 YNNKEL (reference sequence). The V segment lost 4 bases and the J segment 5 bases; nucleotides outside the gene matches: 7. The CDR3 is CASSPLDRANEQYF. CDR3 bases: TGTGCCAGCAGCCCACTGGACAGGGCCAACGAGCAGTACTTC.

This clonotype was detected many times. The chain employs TRBV6-2 or TRBV6-3 and TRBJ2-3; 10 bases line up with TRBD2. V trimming: 6 bases; J trimming: 5 bases; junction bases outside the gene matches: 14. CDR1 is MNHEY and CDR2 is SVGEGT in the germline V gene. The CDR3 is 17 residues long. The CDR3 here is CASSSTPVLAGLDTQYF. The DNA of the CDR3 is TGTGCCAGCAGCTCTACACCAGTACTAGCGGGGTTAGATACGCAGTATTTT.